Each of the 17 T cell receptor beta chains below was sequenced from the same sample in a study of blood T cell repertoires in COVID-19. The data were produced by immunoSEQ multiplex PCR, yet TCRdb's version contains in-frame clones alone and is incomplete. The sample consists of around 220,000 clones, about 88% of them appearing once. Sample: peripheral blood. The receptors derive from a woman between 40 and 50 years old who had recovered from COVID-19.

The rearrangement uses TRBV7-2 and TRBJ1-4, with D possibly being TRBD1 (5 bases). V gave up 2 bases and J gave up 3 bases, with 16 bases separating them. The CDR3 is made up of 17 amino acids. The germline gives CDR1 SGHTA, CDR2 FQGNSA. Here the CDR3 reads CASSLRRGGLANEKLFF. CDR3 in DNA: TGTGCCAGCAGCTTAAGAAGGGGAGGGCTTGCTAATGAAAAACTGTTTTTT.

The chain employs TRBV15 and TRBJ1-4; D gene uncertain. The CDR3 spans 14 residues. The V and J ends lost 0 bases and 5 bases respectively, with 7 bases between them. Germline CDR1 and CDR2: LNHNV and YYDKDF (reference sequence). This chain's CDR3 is CATSRDRPNEKLFF. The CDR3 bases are TGTGCCACCAGCAGAGACAGGCCAAATGAAAAACTGTTTTTT.

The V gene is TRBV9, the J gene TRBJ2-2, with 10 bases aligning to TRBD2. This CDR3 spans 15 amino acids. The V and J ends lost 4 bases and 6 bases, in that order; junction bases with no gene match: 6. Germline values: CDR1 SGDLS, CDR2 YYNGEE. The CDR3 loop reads CASSPRAGGPGELFF. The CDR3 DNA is TGTGCCAGCAGCCCGCGAGCGGGAGGGCCCGGGGAGCTGTTTTTT.

The CDR3 DNA is TGTGCCAGCAGTCCACCCCCAGGAGCGGGAGGGCCGGGTGAGCAGTTCTTC. It encodes CASSPPPGAGGPGEQFF. The J gene is TRBJ2-1, the V gene TRBV6-6; 10 bases agree with TRBD2. This CDR3 contains 17 residues. The junction had 16 bases not matched to a gene; V was cut back by 5 bases and J by 9 bases. CDR1 and CDR2 from the germline V gene are MNHNY and SVGAGI (reference sequence).

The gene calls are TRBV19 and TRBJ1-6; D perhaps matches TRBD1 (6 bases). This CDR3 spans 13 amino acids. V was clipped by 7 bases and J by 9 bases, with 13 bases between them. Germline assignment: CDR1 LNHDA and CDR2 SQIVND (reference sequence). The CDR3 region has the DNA TGTGCCAGTAATACAGGGAGAGGTTCACCCCTCCACTTT. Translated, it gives CASNTGRGSPLHF.

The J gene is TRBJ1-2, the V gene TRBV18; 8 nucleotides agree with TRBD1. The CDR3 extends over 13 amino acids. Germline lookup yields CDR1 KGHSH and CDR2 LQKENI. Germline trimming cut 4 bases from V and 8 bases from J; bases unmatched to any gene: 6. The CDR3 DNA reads TGTGCCAGCTCACGCGGACAGGGAGGGGGCTACACCTTC. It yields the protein CASSRGQGGGYTF.

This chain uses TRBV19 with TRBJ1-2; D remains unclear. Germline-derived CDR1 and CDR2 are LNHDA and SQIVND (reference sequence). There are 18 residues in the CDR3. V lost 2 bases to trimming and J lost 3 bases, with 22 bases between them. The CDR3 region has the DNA TGTGCCAGTAGTATATACGCAGGACTACCGGCTCGGGACTATGGCTACACCTTC. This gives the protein CASSIYAGLPARDYGYTF.

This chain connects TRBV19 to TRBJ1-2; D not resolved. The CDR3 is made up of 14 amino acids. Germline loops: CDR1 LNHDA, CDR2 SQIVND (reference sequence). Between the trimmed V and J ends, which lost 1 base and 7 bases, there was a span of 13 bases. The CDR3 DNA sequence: TGTGCCAGTAGTATAGCACCAGGCTCTCTTGGCTACACCTTC. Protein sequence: CASSIAPGSLGYTF. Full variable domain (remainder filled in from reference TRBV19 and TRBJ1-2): DGGITQSPKYLFRKEGQNVTLSCEQNLNHDAMYWYRQDPGQGLRLIYYSQIVNDFQKGDIAEGYSVSREKKESFPLTVTSAQKNPTAFYLCASSIAPGSLGYTFGSGTRLTVV.

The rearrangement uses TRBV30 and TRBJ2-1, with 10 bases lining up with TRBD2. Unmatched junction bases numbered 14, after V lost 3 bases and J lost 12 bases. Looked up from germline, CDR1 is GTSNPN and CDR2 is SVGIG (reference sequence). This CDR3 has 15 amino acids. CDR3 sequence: CAWRPAGSGGLWQFF. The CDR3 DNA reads TGTGCCTGGAGACCAGCGGGTAGCGGGGGGTTATGGCAGTTCTTC. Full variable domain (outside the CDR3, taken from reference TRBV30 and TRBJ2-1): SQTIHQWPATLVQPVGSPLSLECTVEGTSNPNLYWYRQAAGRGLQLLFYSVGIGQISSEVPQNLSASRPQDRQFILSSKKLLLSDSGFYLCAWRPAGSGGLWQFFGPGTRLTVL.

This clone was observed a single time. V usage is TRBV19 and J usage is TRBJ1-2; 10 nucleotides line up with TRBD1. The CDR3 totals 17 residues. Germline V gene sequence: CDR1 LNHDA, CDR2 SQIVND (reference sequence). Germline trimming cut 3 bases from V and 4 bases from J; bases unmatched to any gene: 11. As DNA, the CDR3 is TGTGCCAGTAGTATGATCAGAGACAGGGGGCGCGGCTATGGCTACACCTTC. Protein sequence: CASSMIRDRGRGYGYTF.

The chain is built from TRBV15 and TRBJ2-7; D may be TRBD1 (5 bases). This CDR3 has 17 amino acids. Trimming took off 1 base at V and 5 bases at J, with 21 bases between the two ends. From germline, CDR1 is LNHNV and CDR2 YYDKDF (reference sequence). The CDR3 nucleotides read TGTGCCACCAGCAGAGGGGGTTTGACAGAAAAGGGCCACGAGCAGTACTTC. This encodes CATSRGGLTEKGHEQYF.

In DNA, the CDR3 is TGTGCCAGCAGCCACGGCTCGTGGGTGGGAGGTGAAAAACTGTTTTTT. Translated: CASSHGSWVGGEKLFF. The J gene is TRBJ1-4, the V gene TRBV7-9, with D uncertain. V lost 5 bases and J 7 bases, leaving 20 bases between the germline ends. CDR1 is SEHNR, CDR2 FQNEAQ, per germline (reference sequence). The CDR3 runs 16 residues.

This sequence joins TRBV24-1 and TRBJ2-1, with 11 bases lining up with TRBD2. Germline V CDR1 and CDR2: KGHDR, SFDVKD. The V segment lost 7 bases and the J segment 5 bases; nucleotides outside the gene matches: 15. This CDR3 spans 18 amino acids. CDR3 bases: TGTGCCACCAGCTTCGGGACTAGCGGCATAGGGGGAAACAATGAGCAGTTCTTC. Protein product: CATSFGTSGIGGNNEQFF.

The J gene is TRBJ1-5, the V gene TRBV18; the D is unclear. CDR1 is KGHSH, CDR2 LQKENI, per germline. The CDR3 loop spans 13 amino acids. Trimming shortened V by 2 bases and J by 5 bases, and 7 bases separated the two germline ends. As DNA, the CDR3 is TGTGCCAGCTCACCAGAGCCTTATCAGCCCCAGCATTTT. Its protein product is CASSPEPYQPQHF.

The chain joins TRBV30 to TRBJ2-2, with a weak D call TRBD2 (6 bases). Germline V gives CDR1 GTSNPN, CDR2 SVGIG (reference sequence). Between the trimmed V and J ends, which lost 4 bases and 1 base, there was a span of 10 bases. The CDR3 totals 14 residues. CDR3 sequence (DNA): TGTGCCTGGACGGGGGACCAGAACACCGGGGAGCTGTTTTTT. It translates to CAWTGDQNTGELFF. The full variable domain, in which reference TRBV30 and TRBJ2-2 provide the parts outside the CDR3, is SQTIHQWPATLVQPVGSPLSLECTVEGTSNPNLYWYRQAAGRGLQLLFYSVGIGQISSEVPQNLSASRPQDRQFILSSKKLLLSDSGFYLCAWTGDQNTGELFFGEGSRLTVL.

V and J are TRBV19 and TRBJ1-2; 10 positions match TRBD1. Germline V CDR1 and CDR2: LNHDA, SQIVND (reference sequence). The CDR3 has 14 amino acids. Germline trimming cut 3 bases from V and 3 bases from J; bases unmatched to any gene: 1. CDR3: CASSMGTGDYGYTF. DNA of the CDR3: TGTGCCAGTAGTATGGGGACAGGGGACTATGGCTACACCTTC. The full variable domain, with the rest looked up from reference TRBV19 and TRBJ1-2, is DGGITQSPKYLFRKEGQNVTLSCEQNLNHDAMYWYRQDPGQGLRLIYYSQIVNDFQKGDIAEGYSVSREKKESFPLTVTSAQKNPTAFYLCASSMGTGDYGYTFGSGTRLTVV.

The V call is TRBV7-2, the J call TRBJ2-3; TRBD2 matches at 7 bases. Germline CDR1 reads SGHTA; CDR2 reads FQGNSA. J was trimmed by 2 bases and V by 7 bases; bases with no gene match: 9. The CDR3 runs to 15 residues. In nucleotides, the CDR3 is TGTGCCAGCACCTTCGGACGGGGGGACACAGATACGCAGTATTTT. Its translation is CASTFGRGDTDTQYF.